These 2 T cell receptor beta chains were sequenced from one sample in a study of regulatory T cells in long-lasting Graves disease. The sample's time point: newly diagnosed GD, antithyroid drugs for less than 3 months. PBMC-derived RNA was used for the TCR library. In building TCR beta libraries, iRepertoire HTBI primers were used together with Arm-PCR of CDR3 regions. MiXCR, applied by TCRdb to the multiplex PCR reads, yields one record per CDR3 protein. Here the sample spans 350,000 to 450,000 distinct CDR3 sequences, over 14% being singletons. A further study also used this sample, focusing on T cells in Graves' hyperthyroidism and ophthalmopathy.

This sample comprised peripheral blood mononuclear cells (PBMCs), obtained at new diagnosis, from a patient treated with antithyroid drugs. These receptors all come from a woman between 40 and 50 years old with Graves disease.

V is TRBV9 and J is TRBJ2-3; TRBD2 agrees at 7 bases. The CDR3 length is 16 residues. Germline V CDR1 and CDR2: SGDLS, YYNGEE. The J segment lost 0 bases and the V segment lost 4 bases, leaving 8 bases of the junction unmatched. The DNA for the CDR3 is TGTGCCAGCAGCCTTGGGACTACCTCTAGCACAGATACGCAGTATTTT. The encoded protein is CASSLGTTSSTDTQYF.

This clonotype was found many times. The chain recombines TRBV18 with TRBJ2-3; unclear D gene. This CDR3 has 17 residues. CDR1 KGHSH and CDR2 LQKENI come from the germline V gene. With 2 bases removed from V and 2 bases from J, the gap between germline ends came to 17 bases. CDR3 loop: CASSPSDSTLITDTQYF. The CDR3, as DNA: TGTGCCAGCTCACCATCAGACTCCACGCTAATCACAGATACGCAGTATTTT.